The source of this T cell receptor beta chain is a study of blood T cells in healthy people across ages. Whole-study results and caveats: Both naive CD4+ cell counts and diversity were greater in long-lived donors than in aged donors.

There are 15 residues in the CDR3. Germline assignment: CDR1 SGHTA and CDR2 FQGNSA. Trimming left V 1 base short and J 0 bases short, with 10 bases between. In its sample, this clonotype was seen many times. Antigen specificity is unknown. Next came a second PCR, run for roughly 6 to 11 cycles, which used a sample-barcoded 5' primer along with a J-beta primer mix. Individual samples furnished no less than 2.5 million CDR3-containing paired-end reads apiece. TCRdb reanalysed the 5' RACE reads using MiXCR and keeps one entry per CDR3 protein. The data show roughly 1,100,000 distinct CDR3 sequences, almost 25% seen once. PBMCs were isolated at a quantity of at least 7 million per sample. This sample was also put to use in a study of T cells of mothers and their children. That publication notes: Regardless of relatedness, pairs show thymic selection shaping TCR recombination output in a similar manner.

The sequenced material came from blood. This receptor was identified in a girl aged 2 to 10 in good health. The rearrangement joins TRBV7-2 to TRBJ2-7; D not certain. As DNA, the CDR3 is TGTGCCAGCAGCTTAGTGGTGGATAGCTCCTACGAGCAGTACTTC. Amino acid sequence: CASSLVVDSSYEQYF.